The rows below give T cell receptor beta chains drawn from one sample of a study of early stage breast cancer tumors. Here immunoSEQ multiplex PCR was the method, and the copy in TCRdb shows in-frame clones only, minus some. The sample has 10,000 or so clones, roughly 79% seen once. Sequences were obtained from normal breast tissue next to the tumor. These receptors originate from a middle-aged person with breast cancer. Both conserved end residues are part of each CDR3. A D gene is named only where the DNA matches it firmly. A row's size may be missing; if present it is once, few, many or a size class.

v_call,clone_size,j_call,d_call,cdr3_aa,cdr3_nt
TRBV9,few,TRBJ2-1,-,CASGIQYNEQFF,TGTGCCAGCGGAATACAGTACAATGAGCAGTTCTTC
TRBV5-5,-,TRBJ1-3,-,CASSRRGDSGNTIYF,TGTGCCAGCAGCCGTCGGGGTGACTCTGGAAACACCATATATTTT
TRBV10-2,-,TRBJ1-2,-,CASSETRLSYGYTF,TGCGCCAGCAGTGAGACCCGGCTTAGCTATGGCTACACCTTC
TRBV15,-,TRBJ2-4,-,CATSRGNSGLAKNIQYF,TGTGCCACCAGCAGAGGTAATAGTGGTTTGGCCAAAAACATTCAGTACTTC
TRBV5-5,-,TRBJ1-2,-,CASSLEISGNGYTF,TGTGCCAGCAGCTTGGAAATATCGGGGAATGGCTACACCTTC
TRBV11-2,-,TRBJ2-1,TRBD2,CASSFGTSGYNEQFF,TGTGCCAGCAGCTTCGGGACTAGCGGCTACAATGAGCAGTTCTTC
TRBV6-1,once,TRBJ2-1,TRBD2,CASSVLLAGEFYEQFF,TGTGCCAGCAGTGTCTTGCTAGCGGGAGAATTCTATGAGCAGTTCTTC
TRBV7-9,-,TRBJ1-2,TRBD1,CASSFPISGGHGYTF,TGTGCCAGCAGCTTCCCTATTTCAGGGGGGCATGGCTACACCTTC
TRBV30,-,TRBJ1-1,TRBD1,CAWSLFGQASTIEAFF,TGTGCCTGGAGCCTCTTCGGACAGGCCTCTACTATTGAAGCTTTCTTT
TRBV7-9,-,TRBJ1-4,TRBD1,CASSLNRGKEKLFF,TGTGCCAGCAGCTTAAACAGGGGGAAGGAAAAACTGTTTTTT
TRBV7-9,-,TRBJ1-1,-,CASSSQVIGVRNTEAFF,TGTGCCAGCAGCTCACAGGTAATAGGGGTCAGGAACACTGAAGCTTTCTTT
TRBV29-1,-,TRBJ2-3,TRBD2,CSVEVPSSLAGLGYF,TGCAGCGTTGAAGTCCCCTCCTCACTAGCGGGATTGGGGTATTTT
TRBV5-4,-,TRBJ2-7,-,CASSLDVGFHEQYF,TGTGCCAGCAGCTTGGACGTGGGGTTCCACGAGCAGTACTTC
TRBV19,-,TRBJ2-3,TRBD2,CASSIRLAGNTDTQYF,TGTGCCAGTAGTATACGACTAGCGGGAAACACAGATACGCAGTATTTT
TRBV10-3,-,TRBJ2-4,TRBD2,CAISDGRGGSGKNIQYF,TGTGCCATCAGTGATGGGAGGGGCGGGAGCGGCAAAAACATTCAGTACTTC
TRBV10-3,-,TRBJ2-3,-,CAISESLGDTQYF,TGTGCCATCAGTGAGTCACTGGGAGATACGCAGTATTTT
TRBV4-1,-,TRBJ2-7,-,CASSQEPLASSYEQYF,TGCGCCAGCAGCCAAGAGCCCCTAGCCAGCTCCTACGAGCAGTACTTC
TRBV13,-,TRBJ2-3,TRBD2,CASSLRGGSTDTQYF,TGTGCCAGCAGCTTAAGGGGAGGGAGCACAGATACGCAGTATTTT
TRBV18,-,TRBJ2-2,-,CASSGAEGTGELFF,TGTGCCAGCTCGGGGGCCGAAGGGACCGGGGAGCTGTTTTTT
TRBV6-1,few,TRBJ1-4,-,CASNGRMVGEKLFF,TGTGCCAGCAATGGACGCATGGTAGGCGAAAAACTGTTTTTT
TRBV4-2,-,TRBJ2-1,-,CASSQSGLTDYNEQFF,TGTGCCAGCAGCCAGTCCGGACTAACGGATTACAATGAGCAGTTCTTC
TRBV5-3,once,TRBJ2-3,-,CARRQISGLQSADTQYF,TGTGCCAGAAGACAAATCTCGGGCCTCCAATCGGCAGATACGCAGTATTTT
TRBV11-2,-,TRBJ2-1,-,CASSSNDRRRGNEQFF,TGTGCCAGCAGCTCAAATGACCGGAGGAGAGGGAATGAGCAGTTCTTC
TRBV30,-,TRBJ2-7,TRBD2,CAWSVAGGLIYEQYF,TGTGCCTGGAGTGTAGCGGGGGGCTTGATCTACGAGCAGTACTTC
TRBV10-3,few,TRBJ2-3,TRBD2,CAISVAGSADTQYF,TGTGCCATCAGTGTAGCGGGATCCGCAGATACGCAGTATTTT
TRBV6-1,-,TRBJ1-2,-,CASSLDSGPEEGYTF,TGTGCCAGCAGTCTAGACTCAGGCCCAGAGGAGGGCTACACCTTC
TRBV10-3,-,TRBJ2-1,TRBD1,CAIRGQEYNEQFF,TGTGCCATCAGGGGACAGGAGTACAATGAGCAGTTCTTC
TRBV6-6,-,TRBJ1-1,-,CASSSGRTITEAFF,TGTGCCAGCAGTTCGGGACGGACTATCACTGAAGCTTTCTTT
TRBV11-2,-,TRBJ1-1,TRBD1,CASSWEGTGGEGNTEAFF,TGTGCCAGCAGCTGGGAAGGGACAGGGGGAGAGGGGAACACTGAAGCTTTCTTT
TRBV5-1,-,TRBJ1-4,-,CASSNGGWDEKLFF,TGCGCCAGCAGTAATGGGGGCTGGGATGAAAAACTGTTTTTT
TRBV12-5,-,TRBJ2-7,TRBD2,CASGLPMSTSGNYEQYF,TGTGCTAGTGGTTTGCCCATGAGTACTAGCGGGAATTACGAGCAGTACTTC
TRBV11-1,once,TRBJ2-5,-,CASREGPGETQYF,TGTGCCAGCAGGGAAGGGCCAGGGGAGACCCAGTACTTC
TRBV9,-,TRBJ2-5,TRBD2,CASSLGLGQETQYF,TGTGCCAGCAGCCTAGGACTAGGACAAGAGACCCAGTACTTC
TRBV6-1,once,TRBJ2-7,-,CAGSEPYEQYF,TGTGCCGGCAGTGAGCCATACGAGCAGTACTTC
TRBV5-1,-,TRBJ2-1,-,CARSRRYNEQFF,TGCGCCAGAAGCCGACGGTACAATGAGCAGTTCTTC
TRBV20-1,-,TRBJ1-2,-,CSAIHGYTF,TGCAGTGCAATCCATGGCTACACCTTC
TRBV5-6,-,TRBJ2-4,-,CASSGGNIQYF,TGTGCCAGCAGTGGGGGGAACATTCAGTACTTC